The 24 T cell receptor beta chains below were found in one sample sequenced in a study of T cell responses to AZD1222 COVID-19 vaccine. Measured with immunoSEQ multiplex PCR; TCRdb has only the in-frame clones, and not every one. The top ten hold 20% of the sample, which has 60,000 or so clones, approximately 80% seen once. Sequencing was performed on peripheral blood, taken on day 0 of AZD1222 vaccination. The receptor source for this set is an adult in good health.

The chain is built from TRBV25-1 and TRBJ2-1; D gene ambiguous. CDR1 MGHDK and CDR2 SYGVNS come from the germline V gene. V was pared by 1 base and J by 9 bases, with 25 bases between. This CDR3 region has 18 residues. As DNA, the CDR3 is TGTGCCAGCAGTGAATCTCCCCCCGATCCGCCGATACAAACTGAGCAGTTCTTC. Translating it yields CASSESPPDPPIQTEQFF.

This clone was seen just once. J is TRBJ2-1 and V is TRBV5-1; unclear D gene. Germline CDR1 reads SGHRS; CDR2 reads YFSETQ. The CDR3 has 14 amino acids. V lost 0 bases and J lost 9, with 13 bases in between. The DNA for the CDR3 is TGCGCCAGCAGCTTGGGCGTAGGGCTCGGTGAGCAGTTCTTC. The encoded protein is CASSLGVGLGEQFF.

The chain carries TRBV20-1 and TRBJ1-2; D not certain. CDR1 and CDR2 (germline): DFQATT, SNEGSKA (reference sequence). Between the trimmed V and J ends, which lost 4 bases and 8 bases, there was a span of 8 bases. The CDR3 length is 10 residues. Here the CDR3 DNA reads TGCAGTGCTACCGCTCAGGGCTACACCTTC. Encoded protein: CSATAQGYTF.

CDR3: CASSRQGQGLPAAYGYTF. CDR3 sequence (DNA): TGTGCCAGCAGCCGACAGGGACAGGGGCTTCCCGCAGCCTATGGCTACACCTTC. This chain uses TRBV13 with TRBJ1-2; 10 nucleotides agree with TRBD1. The CDR3 length is 18 residues. CDR1 is PRHDT and CDR2 is FYEKMQ in the germline V gene (reference sequence). Trimming removed 5 bases from V and 4 bases from J; junction bases left unmatched: 16.

V usage is TRBV18 and J usage is TRBJ2-1; D is perhaps TRBD1 or TRBD2 (7 bases each). The V gene's germline CDR1 is KGHSH and CDR2 LQKENI. This CDR3 is built from 13 residues. V lost 3 bases, J lost 14 bases, and 17 bases lay in between. This CDR3 is CASSPGGMQGEFF. CDR3 coding DNA: TGTGCCAGCTCACCGGGAGGGATGCAGGGGGAGTTCTTC.

This clone was observed once. At one of its ends the junction is not consistent with the germline gene, which may arise from a read error. The J gene is TRBJ2-6, the V gene TRBV2; a possible D gene is TRBD1 (5 bases). CDR3 size: 15 residues. Germline values: CDR1 SNHLY, CDR2 FYNNEI. The CDR3 sequence is CASRTVLSEANVLTF. The CDR3 DNA reads TGTGCCAGCAGGACAGTCCTGTCTGAGGCCAACGTCCTGACTTTC.

Comments on this clone: Other DNA sequences in the same sample also yield this CDR3. The CDR3 nucleotides read TGCGCCAGCAGCCTGACAGAGAACACTGAAGCTTTCTTT. Translated, it gives CASSLTENTEAFF. The chain has TRBV5-1 and TRBJ1-1, with a tentative D call TRBD1 (5 bases). With 4 bases removed from V and 1 base from J, the gap between germline ends came to 8 bases. This CDR3 has 13 residues. Germline CDR1 SGHRS, CDR2 YFSETQ.

V and J are TRBV7-2 and TRBJ2-6; unclear D gene. The CDR3 has 12 residues. CDR1 and CDR2 from the germline V gene are SGHTA and FQGNSA. Trimming cost V 3 bases and J 12 bases, with 9 bases left between them. CDR3 in DNA: TGTGCCAGCAGCTTTCAGAATAGCGTCCTGACTTTC. This gives the protein CASSFQNSVLTF.

This clone appeared a few times. The rearrangement uses TRBV7-2 and TRBJ1-6; 7 positions agree with TRBD1. With V trimmed by 3 bases and J by 8 bases, 7 bases remained unmatched. Germline values: CDR1 SGHTA, CDR2 FQGNSA. This CDR3 has 15 amino acids. The CDR3 DNA follows: TGTGCCAGCAGCTTGAGACAGGGCGGGGATTCACCCCTCCACTTT. This codes for CASSLRQGGDSPLHF.

About this clone: Distinct nucleotide sequences in the sample also encode this CDR3. The chain recombines TRBV19 with TRBJ1-1; D is unclear. This CDR3 spans 13 amino acids. The germline V gene has CDR1 LNHDA and CDR2 SQIVND (reference sequence). The V gene lost 5 bases and the J gene lost 1 base, with 8 bases spanning the gap. The CDR3 here is CASSRGGNTEAFF. The DNA of the CDR3 is TGTGCCAGTAGTCGGGGAGGGAACACTGAAGCTTTCTTT.

The chain joins TRBV21-1 to TRBJ1-5; the table's D gene call, TRBD1, was not cross checked with the DNA. TRBV21-1 is a recognized pseudogene. The CDR3 extends over 18 amino acids. Written as DNA, the CDR3 is TGTGCCAGCAGCAAAGGAGAGACAGGGGGCGGCTCGGATCAGCCCCAGCATTTT. It is translated as CASSKGETGGGSDQPQHF.

V usage is TRBV5-1 and J usage is TRBJ2-1; the match to TRBD1 covers 8 bases. Looked up from germline, CDR1 is SGHRS and CDR2 is YFSETQ. This CDR3 comprises 15 residues. The junction had 3 bases not matched to a gene; V was cut back by 2 bases and J by 2 bases. The CDR3 is CASSFGQGTYNEQFF. As DNA, the CDR3 is TGCGCCAGCAGCTTTGGACAGGGTACCTACAATGAGCAGTTCTTC. The whole variable domain, remainder taken from reference TRBV5-1 and TRBJ2-1, is KAGVTQTPRYLIKTRGQQVTLSCSPISGHRSVSWYQQTPGQGLQFLFEYFSETQRNKGNFPGRFSGRQFSNSRSEMNVSTLELGDSALYLCASSFGQGTYNEQFFGPGTRLTVL.

The chain is built from TRBV9 and TRBJ2-5; maybe TRBD2 (5 bases). The CDR3 is 15 residues long. Trimming took off 3 bases at V and 1 base at J, with 13 bases between the two ends. In germline, CDR1 is SGDLS, CDR2 YYNGEE. The CDR3 region is CASSAVLEGQETQYF. The CDR3 DNA follows: TGTGCCAGCAGCGCCGTACTAGAAGGCCAAGAGACCCAGTACTTC. Full variable domain (remainder filled in from reference TRBV9 and TRBJ2-5): DSGVTQTPKHLITATGQRVTLRCSPRSGDLSVYWYQQSLDQGLQFLIQYYNGEERAKGNILERFSAQQFPDLHSELNLSSLELGDSALYFCASSAVLEGQETQYFGPGTRLLVL.

Comments on this clone: The junction shows a germline mismatch at one end, possibly a read error. The chain links TRBV16 to TRBJ2-7; D possibly corresponds to TRBD2 (6 bases). Germline CDR1 KGHSY, CDR2 FQNENV. The CDR3 sequence is 12 residues long. CDR3 sequence (DNA): TGTGCCAGCAGCCAATCAGGAGGGACCTATCACTTC. It specifies CASSQSGGTYHF.

This chain joins TRBV18 and TRBJ2-3, with TRBD2 matching over 7 bases. Trimming cost V 9 bases and J 0 bases; bases outside gene matches: 12. This CDR3 is 16 amino acids long. Germline V gives CDR1 KGHSH, CDR2 LQKENI. The CDR3 protein is CASSILGSGSTDTQYF. The CDR3 DNA reads as TGTGCCAGTTCCATACTTGGTAGCGGGAGCACAGATACGCAGTATTTT.

This clone was counted a single time. The rearrangement joins TRBV10-3 to TRBJ1-6, with 8 bases identical to TRBD1. This CDR3 has 14 residues. Germline V gene sequence: CDR1 ENHRY, CDR2 SYGVKD. V lost 6 bases, J lost 5 bases, and 3 bases stayed unmatched. CDR3 coding DNA: TGTGCCATCAGAGGACAGGGTAATAATTCACCCCTCCACTTT. Its protein is CAIRGQGNNSPLHF.

This clone appeared a few times. V usage is TRBV5-1 and J usage is TRBJ1-6; D ambiguous. V lost 0 bases and J 3 bases, leaving 10 bases between the germline ends. The CDR3 contains 16 residues. The germline CDR1 and CDR2 sequences are SGHRS and YFSETQ. CDR3 coding DNA: TGCGCCAGCAGCTTGGTGGCAGGAAACTATAATTCACCCCTCCACTTT. This encodes CASSLVAGNYNSPLHF.

This chain uses TRBV28 with TRBJ2-2; unclear D gene. Germline CDR1 and CDR2: MDHEN and SYDVKM. The length of the CDR3 is 11 residues. Trimming shortened V by 2 bases and J by 5 bases, and 0 bases separated the two germline ends. CDR3 sequence reads: CASSLTGELFF. The CDR3 DNA is TGTGCCAGCAGTTTAACCGGGGAGCTGTTTTTT.

This chain uses TRBV11-3 with TRBJ2-1; D may be TRBD2 (7 bases). Germline loops: CDR1 SGHNT, CDR2 YENEEA. This CDR3 is 14 amino acids long. V was trimmed by 6 bases and J by 8 bases, leaving 17 bases between them. DNA of the CDR3: TGTGCCAGCAGAGGGGGGGTAGTAGGCGATGAGCAGTTCTTC. It yields the protein CASRGGVVGDEQFF.

The genes are TRBV30 and TRBJ1-3, with no clear D. CDR1 and CDR2 from the germline V gene are GTSNPN and SVGIG (reference sequence). The V and J ends lost 5 bases and 4 bases respectively, with 12 bases between them. The CDR3 is 13 amino acids. For the CDR3, the DNA is TGTGCCTGGGAGCATGGTGGCGGAAACACCATATATTTT. As protein: CAWEHGGGNTIYF. Supplemented by reference TRBV30 and TRBJ1-3, the full variable domain reads SQTIHQWPATLVQPVGSPLSLECTVEGTSNPNLYWYRQAAGRGLQLLFYSVGIGQISSEVPQNLSASRPQDRQFILSSKKLLLSDSGFYLCAWEHGGGNTIYFGEGSWLTVV.

The count of this clone is one. The J gene is TRBJ2-5, the V gene TRBV28, with D perhaps TRBD2 (5 bases). The CDR3 loop spans 14 amino acids. V was clipped by 7 bases and J by 1 base, with 13 bases between them. The germline gives CDR1 MDHEN, CDR2 SYDVKM. CDR3 sequence (DNA): TGTGCCAGCACCCCGCGGCGGGCCCAAGAGACCCAGTACTTC. This codes for CASTPRRAQETQYF.

The chain recombines TRBV7-9 with TRBJ1-4; 8 bases map to TRBD1. The CDR3 has 14 amino acids. The trim removed 5 bases at V and 8 bases at J, leaving 7 bases unmatched. The germline CDR1 and CDR2 sequences are SEHNR and FQNEAQ (reference sequence). As DNA, the CDR3 is TGTGCCAGCAGCCAAGGACAGGGCGGGGAAAAACTGTTTTTT. It translates to CASSQGQGGEKLFF.

The chain joins TRBV6-6 to TRBJ2-2, with 10 bases fitting TRBD2. CDR3 length: 21 residues. The V segment lost 5 bases and the J segment 2 bases; nucleotides outside the gene matches: 20. Germline CDR1 MNHNY, CDR2 SVGAGI (reference sequence). As DNA, the CDR3 is TGTGCCAGCAGTCGCACTAGCGGGACTATAAGAGGATACGTAAACACCGGGGAGCTGTTTTTT. The encoded protein is CASSRTSGTIRGYVNTGELFF.

This clone has just one count. The J gene is TRBJ1-1, the V gene TRBV27; D remains unclear. The germline CDR1 and CDR2 sequences are MNHEY and SMNVEV (reference sequence). CDR3 length equals 15 residues. This CDR3 is CATPLGLKVNTEAFF. CDR3 in DNA: TGTGCTACCCCCTTGGGCTTAAAAGTGAACACTGAAGCTTTCTTT.